In this sample, the clone carrying this TCR beta chain turned up many times. RNA transcripts were the template for amplifying TCR beta CDR3 regions. An initial round of RT-PCR targeting the TCR CDR3 relied on the HTBI primer set. TCRdb used MiXCR to reprocess the multiplex PCR reads, holding one entry per CDR3 protein. The sample contains about 250,000 distinct CDR3 sequences, about 20% of which appear only once. This entry is derived from a study of T cells in Graves' hyperthyroidism and ophthalmopathy. This receptor was identified in a man aged 25 to 40 with Graves' ophthalmopathy. The sequenced sample consisted of blood.

This CDR3 is CASSRKGQRNSPLHF. The CDR3, as DNA: TGTGCCAGCAGCCGCAAGGGACAGCGCAATTCACCCCTCCACTTT. The J gene is TRBJ1-6, the V gene TRBV28; 7 nucleotides line up with TRBD1. The germline V gene encodes CDR1 MDHEN and CDR2 SYDVKM. V was pared by 6 bases and J by 7 bases, with 9 bases of the junction left unmatched. This CDR3 is 15 amino acids long.